The 3 T cell receptor beta chains in this list originate from one sample, sequenced in a study of OX40 agonist ivuxolimab in advanced cancers. Libraries were prepared by immunoSEQ multiplex PCR; TCRdb keeps only in-frame clonotypes and omits some of them. The sample lists 75,000 or so clones, almost 85% occurring once. The sequencing used CD4+ or CD8+ T cells sorted from blood, collected in a trial of the OX40 agonist ivuxolimab. These receptors originate from an adult with an advanced solid tumor such as melanoma, head and neck, liver or kidney cancer.

The J gene is TRBJ1-2, the V gene TRBV7-9, with 8 nucleotides matching TRBD1. V lost 5 bases, J lost 5 bases, and 10 bases stayed unmatched. This CDR3 is built from 15 residues. The germline gives CDR1 SEHNR, CDR2 FQNEAQ (reference sequence). This chain's CDR3 is CASSPTWRQGYGYTF. The CDR3 DNA reads TGTGCCAGCAGCCCAACCTGGCGACAGGGGTATGGCTACACCTTC.

The chain has TRBV7-6 and TRBJ2-3; D is uncertain. This CDR3 contains 11 residues. Trimming cost V 5 bases and J 2 bases, with 2 bases left between them. The germline V gene has CDR1 SGHVS and CDR2 FNYEAQ. The CDR3 DNA is TGTGCCAGCAGCCCCACAGATACGCAGTATTTT. It encodes CASSPTDTQYF.

This chain connects TRBV30 to TRBJ1-3; no reliable D call. This CDR3 has 15 amino acids. Trimming removed 3 bases at V and 9 bases at J, with 21 bases between. Germline values: CDR1 GTSNPN, CDR2 SVGIG (reference sequence). CDR3 loop: CAWSAGSGVFSTIYF. The CDR3 DNA is TGTGCCTGGAGCGCCGGGAGTGGGGTTTTTAGCACCATATATTTT.